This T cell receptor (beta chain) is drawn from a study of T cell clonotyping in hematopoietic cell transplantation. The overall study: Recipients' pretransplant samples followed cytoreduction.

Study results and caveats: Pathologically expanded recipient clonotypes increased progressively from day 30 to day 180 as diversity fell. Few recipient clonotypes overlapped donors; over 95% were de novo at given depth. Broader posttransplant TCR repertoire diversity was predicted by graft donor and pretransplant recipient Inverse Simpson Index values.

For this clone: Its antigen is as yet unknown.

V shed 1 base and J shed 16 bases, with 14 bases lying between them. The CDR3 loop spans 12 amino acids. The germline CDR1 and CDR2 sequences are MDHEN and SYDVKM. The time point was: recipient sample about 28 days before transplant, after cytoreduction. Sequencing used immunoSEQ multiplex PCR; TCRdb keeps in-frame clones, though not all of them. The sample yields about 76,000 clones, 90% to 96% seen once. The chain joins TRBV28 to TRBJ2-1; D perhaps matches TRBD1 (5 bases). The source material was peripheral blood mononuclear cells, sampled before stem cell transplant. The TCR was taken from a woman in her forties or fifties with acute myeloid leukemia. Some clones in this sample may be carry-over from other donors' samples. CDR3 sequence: CASSLFGAVAFF. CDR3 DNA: TGTGCCAGCAGTTTATTTGGGGCTGTGGCATTCTTC.